This TCR beta chain was captured by sequencing in a study of T cells in Graves' hyperthyroidism and ophthalmopathy. V gave up 0 bases and J gave up 4 bases, with 10 bases separating them. The CDR3 has 15 amino acids. Germline-derived CDR1 and CDR2 are LGHDT and YNNKEL (reference sequence). Exclusion of a patient resulted from uncontrolled infection, other autoimmune disease, pregnancy or lactation. This clonotype was detected many times. The antigen remains undetermined. Study-level findings and limits: Most thyroid clonotypes with frequency above 0.001 were detected in blood. The model foresaw ophthalmopathy a median around 6.4 months prior to onset.

Regions amplified from RNA transcripts were the TCR beta CDR3 regions. Using the HTBI primer set, a first-round RT-PCR was run on the TCR CDR3. TCRdb called the multiplex PCR reads again in MiXCR, with one record for every CDR3 protein. This repertoire shows 530,000 or so distinct CDR3 sequences, 15% to 20% found once; its top ten account for roughly a sixth. The sample was blood. The chain uses TRBV3-1 and TRBJ2-1, with D unresolved. This TCR was sampled from a woman between 18 and 29 years old with Graves' ophthalmopathy. CDR3 nucleotide sequence: TGTGCCAGCAGCCAAGATGTACGAGATTACAATGAGCAGTTCTTC. Protein sequence: CASSQDVRDYNEQFF.